The 25 T cell receptor beta chains presented below share a single source sample, sequenced in a study of PD-L1 blockade in urothelial cancer (dated by TCRdb to between 2016 and 2019). The sample's time point label, decoded: pretreatment peripheral blood. The method was the immunoSEQ multiplex PCR assay. Held by TCRdb, this immuneACCESS table contains in-frame sequences only and omits some clones. Under half of the omission traces to an unresolved V gene where checked; the cause of the rest is unknown. The sample includes 85,000 to 95,000 clones, with 90% observed a single time. The ten largest clones add up to about 1.6% of the sample. The input for sequencing was PBMCs, taken around atezolizumab (anti-PD-L1) treatment. Source of these receptors: a man in his sixties with urothelial cancer.

The chain joins TRBV28 to TRBJ2-1; 12 bases map to TRBD2. The CDR3 extends over 15 amino acids. Germline V gene data show CDR1 as MDHEN and CDR2 as SYDVKM. The J segment lost 5 bases and the V segment lost 6 bases, leaving 5 bases of the junction unmatched. The CDR3 spells CASSKTSGGDNEQFF. CDR3 bases: TGTGCCAGCAGCAAGACTAGCGGGGGAGACAATGAGCAGTTCTTC.

This clone appeared a single time. The chain carries TRBV6-1 and TRBJ2-5; 8 nucleotides align to TRBD1. V lost 6 bases and J lost 5; bases outside the gene matches: 5. CDR3 length equals 13 residues. Germline lookup yields CDR1 MNHNS and CDR2 SASEGT. The CDR3 protein is CASRGQGVETQYF. The CDR3, as DNA: TGTGCCAGCAGAGGACAGGGAGTGGAGACCCAGTACTTC.

V is TRBV12-5 and J is TRBJ2-2; tentatively, D is TRBD1 (5 bases). This CDR3 comprises 13 residues. Germline V gene lookup returns CDR1 LGHNT and CDR2 FRNRAP. Trimming stripped 1 base from V and 6 bases from J, with 6 bases between. The CDR3 here is CASGLETAGELFF. CDR3 coding DNA: TGTGCTAGTGGTTTGGAGACAGCCGGGGAGCTGTTTTTT.

This clone was counted once. The chain joins TRBV5-4 to TRBJ2-3, with D perhaps matching TRBD2 (5 bases). The CDR3 runs to 14 residues. CDR1 and CDR2 (germline): SGHNT, YYREEE (reference sequence). The V gene lost 0 bases and the J gene lost 5 bases, with 10 bases spanning the gap. The CDR3 spells CASSLERAGDTQYF. As DNA, the CDR3 is TGTGCCAGCAGCTTGGAACGGGCGGGAGATACGCAGTATTTT.

The V and J genes are TRBV19 and TRBJ2-5; 7 nucleotides align to TRBD1. In germline, CDR1 is LNHDA, CDR2 SQIVND (reference sequence). The trim removed 6 bases at V and 5 bases at J, leaving 12 bases unmatched. The CDR3 sequence is 15 residues long. The CDR3 sequence: CASSPDREGKETQYF. The CDR3 coding sequence is TGTGCCAGTAGCCCCGACAGGGAAGGAAAGGAGACCCAGTACTTC.

The V and J genes are TRBV11-2 and TRBJ1-4, with D tentatively TRBD1 (6 bases). The CDR3 loop spans 13 amino acids. V lost 5 bases to trimming and J lost 8 bases, with 12 bases between them. Germline V gene lookup returns CDR1 SGHAT and CDR2 FQNNGV. The CDR3 spells CASSGGAYEKLFF. The CDR3 nucleotides read TGTGCCAGCAGCGGGGGGGCTTACGAAAAACTGTTTTTT.

This chain joins TRBV18 and TRBJ2-5, with 7 bases fitting TRBD1. The CDR3 extends over 14 amino acids. The V gene's germline CDR1 is KGHSH and CDR2 LQKENI. Losses at the gene ends were 5 bases for V and 0 bases for J; bases not matched to a gene: 3. The CDR3 spells CASSGTAYQETQYF. DNA for the CDR3: TGTGCCAGCTCAGGGACAGCCTACCAAGAGACCCAGTACTTC. The whole variable domain, filled in from reference TRBV18 and TRBJ2-5, reads NAGVMQNPRHLVRRRGQEARLRCSPMKGHSHVYWYRQLPEEGLKFMVYLQKENIIDESGMPKERFSAEFPKEGPSILRIQQVVRGDSAAYFCASSGTAYQETQYFGPGTRLLVL.

This chain links TRBV7-3 with TRBJ2-1; D is perhaps TRBD2 (6 bases). Germline values: CDR1 SGHTA, CDR2 FQGTGA. The CDR3 loop spans 14 amino acids. Deletions cut 5 bases from V and 5 bases from J, with 13 bases between. CDR3 region: CASSPQWGDNEQFF. CDR3 in DNA: TGTGCCAGCAGCCCCCAGTGGGGGGACAATGAGCAGTTCTTC.

This chain connects TRBV28 to TRBJ1-1; TRBD1 might be the D (5 bases). This CDR3 spans 13 amino acids. Trimming took off 8 bases at V and 4 bases at J, with 14 bases between the two ends. Germline assignment: CDR1 MDHEN and CDR2 SYDVKM. CDR3 coding DNA: TGTGCCAGCGGAATAGGGCAGGGCACTGAAGCTTTCTTT. Residues: CASGIGQGTEAFF.

The chain joins TRBV14 to TRBJ1-1; 9 bases line up with TRBD1. Per the germline V gene, CDR1 is SGHDN and CDR2 is FVKESK. The J segment lost 1 base and the V segment lost 3 bases, leaving 3 bases of the junction unmatched. The CDR3 contains 15 residues. The CDR3 region is CASSHVQGANTEAFF. DNA of the CDR3: TGTGCCAGCAGCCATGTACAGGGGGCGAACACTGAAGCTTTCTTT.

The genes are TRBV7-3 and TRBJ1-1; no definite D call. CDR1 is SGHTA, CDR2 FQGTGA, per germline. V lost 3 bases and J lost 3, with 8 bases in between. The CDR3 length is 13 residues. This CDR3 reads CASSFAPDTEAFF. CDR3 DNA sequence: TGTGCCAGCAGCTTTGCTCCAGACACTGAAGCTTTCTTT.

CDR3 nucleotides: TGTGCCAGCAGTGAGGGCTACGAGCAGTACTTC. This encodes CASSEGYEQYF. The V call is TRBV27, the J call TRBJ2-7; perhaps TRBD2 as D (5 bases). CDR3 size: 11 residues. Germline CDR1 is MNHEY and CDR2 is SMNVEV (reference sequence). The V end lost 5 bases, the J end lost 3 bases, and 5 bases lay between the germline ends.

The genes are TRBV7-8 and TRBJ2-1; D may be TRBD2 (5 bases). Trimming shortened V by 1 base and J by 8 bases, and 9 bases separated the two germline ends. The CDR3 has 13 amino acids. Germline-derived CDR1 and CDR2 are SGHVS and FQNEAQ. The CDR3 nucleotides are TGTGCCAGCAGCTTAGGGAGGCGCGATGAGCAGTTCTTC. This codes for CASSLGRRDEQFF.

The chain combines TRBV5-1 with TRBJ2-5; a weak D match, TRBD1 (8 bases). The CDR3 has 14 residues. V was cut by 2 bases and J by 4 bases, with 12 bases left in between. Germline assignment: CDR1 SGHRS and CDR2 YFSETQ. In nucleotides, the CDR3 is TGCGCCAGCAGCTTACAGGGGGGGGGAGAGACCCAGTACTTC. This translates into CASSLQGGGETQYF.

The chain couples TRBV7-3 to TRBJ2-7, with 8 bases that match TRBD1. V gave up 4 bases and J gave up 6 bases; unmatched junction bases: 5. This CDR3 is 13 amino acids long. Germline CDR1 is SGHTA and CDR2 is FQGTGA. CDR3 protein: CASSSRQGSEQYF. The DNA of the CDR3 is TGTGCCAGCAGCTCCCGACAGGGGTCCGAGCAGTACTTC.

V and J are TRBV7-3 and TRBJ1-2; no clear D. Trimming took 5 bases from V and 0 from J, leaving 13 bases between them. CDR1 SGHTA and CDR2 FQGTGA come from the germline V gene. This CDR3 is 15 amino acids long. The CDR3 bases are TGTGCCAGCAGCCTAAGCCCTAGAGCTAACTATGGCTACACCTTC. Protein sequence: CASSLSPRANYGYTF.

The chain recombines TRBV19 with TRBJ1-5; 7 bases are shared with TRBD1. V dropped 5 bases and J dropped 6; count of bases not matched to a gene: 13. Germline values: CDR1 LNHDA, CDR2 SQIVND (reference sequence). This CDR3 is 16 amino acids long. CDR3 coding DNA: TGTGCCAGTAGTGTTACGACAGGGTCCCGGAGTCAGCCCCAGCATTTT. It translates to CASSVTTGSRSQPQHF.

This sequence joins TRBV5-4 and TRBJ2-7; 7 bases align to TRBD1. The CDR3 has 16 residues. V was clipped by 1 base and J by 5 bases; unmatched bases: 12. Germline CDR1 reads SGHNT; CDR2 reads YYREEE (reference sequence). In DNA, the CDR3 is TGTGCCAGCAGCTTGATTACCGGGACAGATTTGGACGAGCAGTACTTC. This gives the protein CASSLITGTDLDEQYF.

V gene TRBV11-2 combines with J gene TRBJ1-1, with D maybe TRBD1 (6 bases). The CDR3 has 15 residues. The V gene lost 1 base and the J gene lost 1 base, with 10 bases spanning the gap. From germline, CDR1 is SGHAT and CDR2 FQNNGV. The CDR3 region is CASSLVGRGNTEAFF. In nucleotides, the CDR3 is TGTGCCAGCAGCTTAGTTGGCAGGGGGAACACTGAAGCTTTCTTT.

This chain joins TRBV7-9 and TRBJ2-3, with 14 bases lining up with TRBD2. This CDR3 contains 16 residues. Germline V gene data show CDR1 as SEHNR and CDR2 as FQNEAQ (reference sequence). The trim removed 5 bases at V and 8 bases at J, leaving 9 bases unmatched. CDR3 loop: CASSPTSGGARGTQYF. DNA of the CDR3: TGTGCCAGCAGCCCGACTAGCGGGGGGGCCCGTGGTACGCAGTATTTT.

This sequence joins TRBV6-6 and TRBJ1-4; 7 bases are a match to TRBD1. The CDR3 length is 14 residues. The germline gives CDR1 MNHNY, CDR2 SVGAGI (reference sequence). V was pared by 4 bases and J by 7 bases, with 6 bases of the junction left unmatched. As DNA, the CDR3 is TGTGCCAGCAGTTTGCGACAGGGCGTTGAAAAACTGTTTTTT. Encoded protein: CASSLRQGVEKLFF.

Concerning this clone itself: A junction end diverges from the germline sequence, so it may reflect a read error. This rearrangement joins TRBV11-1 to TRBJ2-1; 9 nucleotides align to TRBD2. The germline gives CDR1 SGHAT, CDR2 FQDESV (reference sequence). The CDR3 consists of 15 residues. CDR3: CASSIAGVSYNEQFF. Here the CDR3 DNA reads TGTGCCAGCAGCATAGCGGGAGTCTCCTACAATGAGCAGTTCTTC.

The rearrangement links TRBV6-1 to TRBJ2-1; 7 nucleotides match TRBD2. Looked up from germline, CDR1 is MNHNS and CDR2 is SASEGT. V was clipped by 4 bases and J by 10 bases; unmatched bases: 7. This CDR3 spans 13 amino acids. The CDR3 region is CASSVEAGEEQFF. CDR3 nucleotides: TGTGCCAGCAGTGTGGAGGCGGGGGAAGAGCAGTTCTTC.

V is TRBV2 and J is TRBJ2-5; 13 bases align to TRBD2. V lost 6 bases, J lost 5 bases, and 18 bases stayed unmatched. Germline V gives CDR1 SNHLY, CDR2 FYNNEI. The CDR3 spans 19 residues. This chain's CDR3 is CASRERLAGGVSSWETQYF. CDR3 nucleotides: TGTGCCAGCAGGGAAAGACTAGCGGGAGGCGTCTCATCATGGGAGACCCAGTACTTC.

The CDR3 DNA is TGTGCCAGCAGCTTTGAGGTCAATCAGCCCCAGCATTTT. Its protein product is CASSFEVNQPQHF. This chain links TRBV7-2 with TRBJ1-5; D unclear. V lost 3 bases and J 3 bases, leaving 6 bases between the germline ends. Per the germline V gene, CDR1 is SGHTA and CDR2 is FQGNSA. This CDR3 spans 13 amino acids.